The T cell receptor beta chain under discussion was sequenced for a study of CXCR3-negative and CXCR3-positive naive CD8 T cells. Broader study findings: Relative to CXCR3-negative naive cells, CXCR3-positive naive cells had more hydrophobic TRB CDR3s.

With respect to this clonotype: What it binds is unknown.

UMI-tagged TRB cDNA libraries were built via 5' RACE. Following a re-call of the 5' RACE reads, TCRdb has one entry per CDR3 protein and lacks DNA. In total, the table holds under 85,000 distinct CDR3 sequences. The germline gives CDR1 LGHDT, CDR2 YNNKEL (reference sequence). The CDR3 is 15 amino acids. This TCR was recovered from a human donor in good health. Some clones in this sample may be carry-over from other donors' samples. V and J are TRBV3-1 and TRBJ2-7; TCRdb selects TRBD1, and the lack of DNA leaves this call unchecked. Sequenced: naive CXCR3+ CD8+ T cells from blood. Subset specified: CD45RO-CCR7+CD27+CD95- naive CD8+ T cells expressing CXCR3 (TNR3+). The CDR3 sequence is CASSQFRDRGYEQYF.